This paragraph reports one T cell receptor (beta chain). Its antigen is currently unknown. The data derive from a study of CXCR3-negative and CXCR3-positive naive CD8 T cells. Study results and caveats: CXCR3 expression dropped partially after cryopreservation, and most assays relied on fresh PBMCs. More hydrophobic TRB CDR3s were found in CXCR3-positive naive cells than in CXCR3-negative naive cells. Whereas both naive subsets had comparably high diversity, memory CD8+ cells had much lower diversity.

CDR1 is SGHDN, CDR2 FVKESK, per germline. There are 16 residues in the CDR3. The sorting of each CD8+ T cell subset was done in triplicate, at roughly 310,000 cells each. Researchers prepared the TRB cDNA libraries using 5' RACE with UMI labels. TCRdb re-called the 5' RACE reads; one entry per CDR3 protein, DNA not given. Its clone listing holds approximately 100,000 distinct CDR3 sequences. This sequence originates from a human donor in good health. Some clones in this sample may be carry-over from other donors' samples. This chain uses TRBV14 with TRBJ2-7; the TCRdb D gene call, TRBD1, has no DNA to confirm it. Sequenced: naive CXCR3- CD8+ T cells from blood. Indicated subset: CD45RO-CCR7+CD27+CD95- naive CD8+ T cells lacking CXCR3 (TNR3-). CDR3 sequence reads: CASSQGFGGGDYEQYF.